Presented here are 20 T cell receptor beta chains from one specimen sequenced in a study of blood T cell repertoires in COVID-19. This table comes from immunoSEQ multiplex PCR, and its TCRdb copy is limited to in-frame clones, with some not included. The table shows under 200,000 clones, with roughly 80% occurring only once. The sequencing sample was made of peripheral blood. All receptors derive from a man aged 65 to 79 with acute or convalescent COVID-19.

For the CDR3, the DNA is TGTGCCAGTAGTACTTTAGCGGGAGGAATCGGGGATACGCAGTATTTT. It translates to CASSTLAGGIGDTQYF. The V gene is TRBV19, the J gene TRBJ2-3, with 10 bases matching TRBD2. V shed 4 bases and J 6 bases; nucleotides not matched to a gene: 10. The germline V gene has CDR1 LNHDA and CDR2 SQIVND (reference sequence). The CDR3 contains 16 residues.

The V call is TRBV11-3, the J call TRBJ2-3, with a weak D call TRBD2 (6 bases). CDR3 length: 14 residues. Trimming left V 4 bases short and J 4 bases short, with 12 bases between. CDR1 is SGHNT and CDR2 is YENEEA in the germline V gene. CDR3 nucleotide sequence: TGTGCCAGCAGCTCTCGACTAGACCCAGATACGCAGTATTTT. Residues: CASSSRLDPDTQYF.

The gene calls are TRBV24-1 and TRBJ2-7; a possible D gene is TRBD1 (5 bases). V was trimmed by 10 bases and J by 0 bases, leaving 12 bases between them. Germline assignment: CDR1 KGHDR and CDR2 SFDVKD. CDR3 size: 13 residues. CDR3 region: CATAPDSSYEQYF. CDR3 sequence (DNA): TGTGCCACTGCACCCGACAGCTCCTACGAGCAGTACTTC.

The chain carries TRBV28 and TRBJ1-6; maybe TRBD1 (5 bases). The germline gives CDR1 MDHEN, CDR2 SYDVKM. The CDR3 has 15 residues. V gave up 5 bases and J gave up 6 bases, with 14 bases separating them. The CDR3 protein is CASSGPGLSNSPLHF. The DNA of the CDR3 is TGTGCCAGCAGTGGGCCGGGACTGTCTAATTCACCCCTCCACTTT.

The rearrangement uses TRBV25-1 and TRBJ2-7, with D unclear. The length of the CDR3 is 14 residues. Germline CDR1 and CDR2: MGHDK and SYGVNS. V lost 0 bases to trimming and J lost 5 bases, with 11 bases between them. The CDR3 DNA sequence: TGTGCCAGCAGTGAATATATTTCCGGAGACGAGCAGTACTTC. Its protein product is CASSEYISGDEQYF.

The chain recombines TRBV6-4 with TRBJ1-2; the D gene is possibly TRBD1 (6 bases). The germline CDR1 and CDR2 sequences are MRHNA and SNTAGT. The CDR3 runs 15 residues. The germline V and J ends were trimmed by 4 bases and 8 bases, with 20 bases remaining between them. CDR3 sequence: CASSVSGTLPQGYTF. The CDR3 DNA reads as TGTGCCAGCAGTGTCTCCGGGACACTGCCTCAAGGCTACACCTTC.

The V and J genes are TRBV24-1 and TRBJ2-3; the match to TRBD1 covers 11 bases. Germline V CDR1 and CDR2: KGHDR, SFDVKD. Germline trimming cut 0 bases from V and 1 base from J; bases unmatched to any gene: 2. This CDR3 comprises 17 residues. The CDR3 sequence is CATSDLGDRGGTDTQYF. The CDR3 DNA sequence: TGTGCCACCAGTGATTTGGGGGACAGGGGGGGCACAGATACGCAGTATTTT.

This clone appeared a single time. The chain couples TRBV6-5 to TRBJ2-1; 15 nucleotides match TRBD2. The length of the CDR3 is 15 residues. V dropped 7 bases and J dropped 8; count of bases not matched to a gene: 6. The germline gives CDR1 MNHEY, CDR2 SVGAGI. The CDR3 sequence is CASKGLAGGPDEQFF. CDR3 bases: TGTGCCAGCAAAGGACTAGCGGGAGGGCCGGATGAGCAGTTCTTC.

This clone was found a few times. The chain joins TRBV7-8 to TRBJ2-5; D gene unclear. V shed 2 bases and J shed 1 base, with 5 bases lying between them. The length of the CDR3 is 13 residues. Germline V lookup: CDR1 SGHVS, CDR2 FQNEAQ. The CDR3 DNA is TGTGCCAGCAGCTTAATCGGCCAAGAGACCCAGTACTTC. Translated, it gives CASSLIGQETQYF.

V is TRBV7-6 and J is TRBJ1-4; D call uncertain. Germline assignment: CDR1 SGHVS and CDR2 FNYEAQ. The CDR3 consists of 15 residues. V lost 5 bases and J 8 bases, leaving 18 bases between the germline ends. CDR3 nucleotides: TGTGCCAGCAGCCCCTATGGGCCGGGAGGAGAAAAACTGTTTTTT. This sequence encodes CASSPYGPGGEKLFF.

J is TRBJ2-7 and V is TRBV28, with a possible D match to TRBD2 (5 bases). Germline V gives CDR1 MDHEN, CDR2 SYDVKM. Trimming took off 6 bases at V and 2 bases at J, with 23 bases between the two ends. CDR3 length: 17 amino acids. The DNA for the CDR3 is TGTGCCAGCAGGCCGCCTAGCTCGGGCGCGCGGCCCTACGAGCAGTACTTC. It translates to CASRPPSSGARPYEQYF.

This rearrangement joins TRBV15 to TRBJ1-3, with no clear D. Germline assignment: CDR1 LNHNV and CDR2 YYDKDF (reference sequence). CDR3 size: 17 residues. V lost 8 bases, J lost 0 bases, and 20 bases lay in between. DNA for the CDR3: TGTGCCACCGCGCGCCCGGAGGGTCTAAGCTCTGGAAACACCATATATTTT. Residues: CATARPEGLSSGNTIYF.

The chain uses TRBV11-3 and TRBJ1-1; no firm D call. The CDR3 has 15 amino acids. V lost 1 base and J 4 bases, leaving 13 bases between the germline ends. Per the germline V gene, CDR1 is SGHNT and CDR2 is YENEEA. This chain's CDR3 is CASSLGYSLGTEAFF. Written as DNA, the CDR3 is TGTGCCAGCAGCTTAGGGTACAGTCTCGGCACTGAAGCTTTCTTT.

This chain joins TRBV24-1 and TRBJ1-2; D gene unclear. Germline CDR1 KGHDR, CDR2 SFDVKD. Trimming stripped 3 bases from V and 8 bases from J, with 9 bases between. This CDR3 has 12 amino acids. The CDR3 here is CATSDPSKGYTF. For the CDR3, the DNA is TGTGCCACCAGTGATCCGAGTAAGGGCTACACCTTC.

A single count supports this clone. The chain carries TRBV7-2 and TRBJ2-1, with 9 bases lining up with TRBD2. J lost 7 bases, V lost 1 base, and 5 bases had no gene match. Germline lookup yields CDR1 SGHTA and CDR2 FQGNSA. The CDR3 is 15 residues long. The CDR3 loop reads CASSLVLAGANEQFF. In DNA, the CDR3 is TGTGCCAGCAGCTTAGTACTAGCGGGTGCAAATGAGCAGTTCTTC.

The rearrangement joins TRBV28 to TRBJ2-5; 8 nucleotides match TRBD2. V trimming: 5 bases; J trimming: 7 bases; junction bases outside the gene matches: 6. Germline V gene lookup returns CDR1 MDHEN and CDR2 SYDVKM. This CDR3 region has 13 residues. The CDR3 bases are TGTGCCAGCAGTCTAGCGGGCCCGGGGACCCAGTACTTC. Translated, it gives CASSLAGPGTQYF.

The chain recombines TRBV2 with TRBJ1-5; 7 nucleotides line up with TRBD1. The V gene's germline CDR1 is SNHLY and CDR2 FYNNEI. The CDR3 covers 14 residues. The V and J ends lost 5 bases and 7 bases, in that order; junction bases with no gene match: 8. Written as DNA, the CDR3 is TGTGCCAGCAGTAACACGGGACAGATACAGCCCCAGCATTTT. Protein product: CASSNTGQIQPQHF.

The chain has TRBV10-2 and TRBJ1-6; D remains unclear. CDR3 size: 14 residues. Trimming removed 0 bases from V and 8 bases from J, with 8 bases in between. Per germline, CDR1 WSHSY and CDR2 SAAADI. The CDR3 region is CASSESPRDSPLHF. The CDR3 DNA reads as TGCGCCAGCAGTGAGTCCCCTCGGGATTCACCCCTCCACTTT.

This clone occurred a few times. The CDR3 nucleotides are TGTGCCAGCAGTTACATTGATCAGGGTCGCGGCTACACCTTC. The encoded protein is CASSYIDQGRGYTF. This chain uses TRBV6-6 with TRBJ1-2; a possible D gene is TRBD1 (5 bases). Trimming stripped 2 bases from V and 8 bases from J, with 15 bases between. Germline V lookup: CDR1 MNHNY, CDR2 SVGAGI (reference sequence). The CDR3 sequence is 14 residues long.

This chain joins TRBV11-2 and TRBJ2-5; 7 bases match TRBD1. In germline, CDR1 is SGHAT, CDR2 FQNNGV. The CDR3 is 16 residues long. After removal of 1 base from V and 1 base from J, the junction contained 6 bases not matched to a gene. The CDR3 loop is CASSLATGRSQETQYF. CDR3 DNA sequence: TGTGCCAGCAGCTTAGCGACAGGGAGATCCCAAGAGACCCAGTACTTC. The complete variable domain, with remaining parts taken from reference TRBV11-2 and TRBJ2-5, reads EAGVAQSPRYKIIEKRQSVAFWCNPISGHATLYWYQQILGQGPKLLIQFQNNGVVDDSQLPKDRFSAERLKGVDSTLKIQPAKLEDSAVYLCASSLATGRSQETQYFGPGTRLLVL.